Listed below are T cell receptor beta chains from one sample, sequenced in a study of T cell responses to AZD1222 COVID-19 vaccine. Sequencing was performed with immunoSEQ multiplex PCR; in TCRdb, only in-frame clones are kept and a portion is missing. This sample has 130,000 to 150,000 clones; about 81% occur once, and the top ten carry 3.5% to 5%. Sequencing was performed on peripheral blood, taken on day 0 of MenACWY control vaccination. Receptor source: an adult in good health. Both conserved end residues are part of each CDR3. D genes are given only for firm matches. Where a row states a size, it is once, few, many or the class of an expanded clone; other rows omit it.

clone_size | j_call | v_call | d_call | cdr3_aa | cdr3_nt
- | TRBJ2-4 | TRBV9 | TRBD2 | CASSPGGIPAKNIQYF | TGTGCCAGCAGCCCGGGGGGGATTCCAGCCAAAAACATTCAGTACTTC
few | TRBJ1-6 | TRBV6-5 | - | CASLAAAYNSPLHF | TGTGCCAGCCTGGCGGCAGCCTATAATTCACCCCTCCACTTT
- | TRBJ2-1 | TRBV7-3 | TRBD2 | CASSSGLAGGSEQFF | TGTGCCAGCAGCTCAGGACTAGCGGGGGGTAGTGAGCAGTTCTTC
- | TRBJ1-5 | TRBV6-5 | - | CASRDSLGQPQHF | TGTGCCAGCAGAGACTCCCTAGGGCAGCCCCAGCATTTT
- | TRBJ1-5 | TRBV28 | - | CASSPDSNQPQHF | TGTGCCAGCAGTCCGGACAGCAATCAGCCCCAGCATTTT
- | TRBJ1-1 | TRBV12-5 | - | CASGLNGGKTEAFF | TGTGCTAGTGGTTTAAATGGGGGGAAGACTGAAGCTTTCTTT
- | TRBJ1-3 | TRBV29-1 | - | CSVKGGGSGNTIYF | TGCAGCGTTAAGGGCGGAGGCTCTGGAAACACCATATATTTT
- | TRBJ1-1 | TRBV7-9 | - | CASSSPTSQASPGTEAFF | TGTGCCAGCAGCTCCCCGACGTCGCAGGCTAGCCCGGGCACTGAAGCTTTCTTT
- | TRBJ1-2 | TRBV6-5 | - | CASSPGPSGTYGYTF | TGTGCCAGCAGCCCCGGCCCCTCCGGAACCTATGGCTACACCTTC
- | TRBJ1-2 | TRBV6-5 | - | CAITLPNYGYTF | TGTGCCATCACTCTTCCGAACTATGGCTACACCTTC
- | TRBJ1-1 | TRBV6-1 | - | CASSERGAEAFF | TGTGCCAGCAGTGAAAGGGGGGCTGAAGCTTTCTTT
- | TRBJ2-2 | TRBV5-1 | TRBD1 | CASSAGTGDTGELFF | TGCGCCAGCAGCGCCGGGACAGGGGACACCGGGGAGCTGTTTTTT
- | TRBJ2-7 | TRBV2 | - | CASSAPGGPYEQYF | TGTGCCAGCAGTGCCCCTGGCGGCCCCTACGAGCAGTACTTC
- | TRBJ1-4 | TRBV5-1 | TRBD1 | CASSEGAATNEKLFF | TGCGCCAGCAGCGAGGGGGCTGCAACTAATGAAAAACTGTTTTTT
- | TRBJ1-2 | TRBV29-1 | - | CSVVGGPSGTNGYTF | TGCAGCGTTGTGGGGGGTCCCTCAGGGACAAATGGCTACACCTTC
few | TRBJ2-7 | TRBV21-1 | - | CASSKWGRASYEQYF | TGTGCCAGCAGCAAATGGGGCAGGGCTTCCTACGAGCAGTACTTC
many | TRBJ2-1 | TRBV14 | - | CASSQDPAGGPLNEQFF | TGTGCCAGCAGCCAAGATCCAGCGGGTGGACCCCTCAATGAGCAGTTCTTC
- | TRBJ2-5 | TRBV5-6 | - | CASSSRKETQYF | TGTGCCAGCAGCTCACGAAAAGAGACCCAGTACTTC
once | TRBJ2-3 | TRBV2 | TRBD1 | CASKDRDLNTQYF | TGTGCCAGCAAGGACAGGGACTTAAATACGCAGTATTTT
- | TRBJ1-3 | TRBV11-3 | - | CASSPDGRGNTIYF | TGTGCCAGCAGCCCGGATGGCAGGGGAAACACCATATATTTT
- | TRBJ1-2 | TRBV11-2 | - | CASSVGAYYGYTF | TGTGCCAGCAGCGTAGGGGCTTACTATGGCTACACCTTC
few | TRBJ2-3 | TRBV7-3 | TRBD1 | CASSWTGTSTDTQYF | TGTGCCAGCAGCTGGACAGGGACTAGCACAGATACGCAGTATTTT
- | TRBJ1-1 | TRBV6-2/TRBV6-3 | - | CASSYGAGSRNTEAFF | TGTGCCAGCAGTTATGGGGCGGGGAGCAGGAACACTGAAGCTTTCTTT
once | TRBJ2-5 | TRBV19 | TRBD2 | CASSIFKSGGYQETQYF | TGTGCCAGTAGTATCTTTAAAAGCGGGGGGTACCAAGAGACCCAGTACTTC
- | TRBJ2-5 | TRBV11-2 | TRBD1 | CASSYRGETQYF | TGTGCCAGCAGTTACAGGGGAGAGACCCAGTACTTC
- | TRBJ1-6 | TRBV6-6 | - | CASSYNSGGNSPLHF | TGTGCCAGCAGTTACAATTCCGGGGGGAATTCACCCCTCCACTTT
- | TRBJ1-2 | TRBV6-5 | - | CASRGPTNYGYTF | TGTGCCAGCAGGGGACCGACCAACTATGGCTACACCTTC
once | TRBJ2-2 | TRBV24-1 | - | CATSDSGAGELFF | TGTGCCACCAGTGATTCAGGGGCCGGGGAGCTGTTTTTT
- | TRBJ1-1 | TRBV4-1 | - | CASSQEGLPQGERVEAFF | TGCGCCAGCAGCCAAGAGGGCCTCCCGCAGGGAGAACGGGTTGAAGCTTTCTTT
- | TRBJ1-2 | TRBV5-1 | TRBD1 | CASSLGRTGINYGYTF | TGCGCCAGCAGCTTGGGTCGGACAGGGATTAACTATGGCTACACCTTC
- | TRBJ1-1 | TRBV9 | - | CASSGGHLNTEAFF | TGTGCCAGCAGCGGCGGACACTTGAACACTGAAGCTTTCTTT
- | TRBJ2-1 | TRBV9 | - | CASSVAGYEQFF | TGTGCCAGCAGCGTAGCTGGGTATGAGCAGTTCTTC
- | TRBJ2-7 | TRBV5-4 | - | CASSLPHASSYEQYF | TGTGCCAGCAGCTTGCCCCATGCGAGCTCCTACGAGCAGTACTTC
few | TRBJ1-6 | TRBV30 | - | CAWSVSPGSPLHF | TGTGCCTGGAGTGTATCTCCAGGGTCACCCCTCCACTTT
- | TRBJ1-1 | TRBV5-1 | TRBD1 | CASKRLGDSNTEAFF | TGCGCCAGCAAGAGGTTAGGGGACAGTAACACTGAAGCTTTCTTT
- | TRBJ1-5 | TRBV15 | - | CATSRDRHSNQPQHF | TGTGCCACCAGCAGAGATAGACACAGCAATCAGCCCCAGCATTTT
- | TRBJ1-6 | TRBV28 | - | CASSLGWDSPLHF | TGTGCCAGCAGTTTGGGGTGGGATTCACCCCTCCACTTT
- | TRBJ1-2 | TRBV28 | - | CASNSSPRYGYTF | TGTGCCAGCAACTCCAGCCCGAGGTATGGCTACACCTTC
- | TRBJ1-4 | TRBV2 | TRBD1 | CASRPGQGNEKLFF | TGTGCCAGCAGGCCGGGACAGGGGAATGAAAAACTGTTTTTT